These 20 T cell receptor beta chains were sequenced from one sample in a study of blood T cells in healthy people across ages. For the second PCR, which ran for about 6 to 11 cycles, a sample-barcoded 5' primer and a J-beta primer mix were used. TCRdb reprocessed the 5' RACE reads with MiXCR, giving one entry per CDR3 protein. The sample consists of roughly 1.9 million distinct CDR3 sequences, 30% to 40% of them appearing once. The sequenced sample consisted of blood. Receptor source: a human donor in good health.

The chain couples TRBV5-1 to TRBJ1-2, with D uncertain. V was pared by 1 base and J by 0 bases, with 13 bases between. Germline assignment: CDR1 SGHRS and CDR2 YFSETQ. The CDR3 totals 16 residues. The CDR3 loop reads CASSLRRSPANYGYTF. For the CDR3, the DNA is TGCGCCAGCAGCTTGCGGAGGTCGCCAGCTAACTATGGCTACACCTTC. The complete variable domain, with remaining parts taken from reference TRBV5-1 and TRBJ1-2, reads KAGVTQTPRYLIKTRGQQVTLSCSPISGHRSVSWYQQTPGQGLQFLFEYFSETQRNKGNFPGRFSGRQFSNSRSEMNVSTLELGDSALYLCASSLRRSPANYGYTFGSGTRLTVV.

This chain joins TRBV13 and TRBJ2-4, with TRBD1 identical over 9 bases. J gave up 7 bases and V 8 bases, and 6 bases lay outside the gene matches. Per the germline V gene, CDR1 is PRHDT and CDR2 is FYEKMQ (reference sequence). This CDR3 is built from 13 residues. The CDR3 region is CASCRDRENIQYF. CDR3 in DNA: TGTGCCAGCTGCAGGGACAGGGAGAACATTCAGTACTTC.

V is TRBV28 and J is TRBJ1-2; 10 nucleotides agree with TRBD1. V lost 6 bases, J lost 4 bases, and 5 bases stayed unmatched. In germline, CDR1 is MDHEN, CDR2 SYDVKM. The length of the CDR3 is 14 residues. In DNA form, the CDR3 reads TGTGCCAGCAGGGACAGGGGGACCTCCTATGGCTACACCTTC. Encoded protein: CASRDRGTSYGYTF.

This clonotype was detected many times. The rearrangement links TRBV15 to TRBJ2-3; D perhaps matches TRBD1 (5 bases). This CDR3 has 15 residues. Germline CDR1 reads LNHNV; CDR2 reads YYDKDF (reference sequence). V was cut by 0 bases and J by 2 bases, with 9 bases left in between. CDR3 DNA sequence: TGTGCCACCAGCAGAGACCAGACAGCCACAGATACGCAGTATTTT. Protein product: CATSRDQTATDTQYF.

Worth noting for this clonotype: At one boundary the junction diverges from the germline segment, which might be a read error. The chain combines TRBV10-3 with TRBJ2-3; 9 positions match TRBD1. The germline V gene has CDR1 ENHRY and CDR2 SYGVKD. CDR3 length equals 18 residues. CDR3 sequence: CAVSEGQGTFGGTDTQYF. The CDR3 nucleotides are TGTGCCGTCAGTGAGGGACAGGGTACCTTCGGGGGCACAGATACGCAGTATTTT.

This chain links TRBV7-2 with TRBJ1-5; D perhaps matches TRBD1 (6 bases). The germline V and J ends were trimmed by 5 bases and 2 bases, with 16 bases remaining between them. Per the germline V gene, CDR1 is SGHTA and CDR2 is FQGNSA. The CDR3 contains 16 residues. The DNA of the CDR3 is TGTGCCAGCAGCCGTTCAGGGGCCCGAGGCAATCAGCCCCAGCATTTT. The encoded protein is CASSRSGARGNQPQHF.

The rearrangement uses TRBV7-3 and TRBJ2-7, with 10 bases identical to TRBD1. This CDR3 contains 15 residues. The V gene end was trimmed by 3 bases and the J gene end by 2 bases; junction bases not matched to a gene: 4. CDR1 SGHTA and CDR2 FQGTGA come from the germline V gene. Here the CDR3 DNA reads TGTGCCAGCAGCTTGGGGGACAGGGGCACCTACGAGCAGTACTTC. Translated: CASSLGDRGTYEQYF. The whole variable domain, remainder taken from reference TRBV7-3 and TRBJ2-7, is GAGVSQTPSNKVTEKGKYVELRCDPISGHTALYWYRQSLGQGPEFLIYFQGTGAADDSGLPNDRFFAVRPEGSVSTLKIQRTERGDSAVYLCASSLGDRGTYEQYFGPGTRLTVT.

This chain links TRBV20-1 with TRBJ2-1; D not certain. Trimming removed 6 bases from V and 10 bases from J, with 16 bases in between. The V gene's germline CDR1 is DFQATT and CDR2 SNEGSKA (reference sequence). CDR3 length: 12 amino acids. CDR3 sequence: CSAADGPYEQFF. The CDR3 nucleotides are TGCAGTGCCGCGGACGGACCCTACGAGCAGTTCTTC.

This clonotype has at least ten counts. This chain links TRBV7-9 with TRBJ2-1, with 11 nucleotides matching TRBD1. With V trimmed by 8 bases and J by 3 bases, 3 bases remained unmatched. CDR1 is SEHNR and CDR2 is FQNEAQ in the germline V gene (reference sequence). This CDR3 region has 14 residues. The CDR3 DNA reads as TGTGCCAGCTCGGGGACAGGGGGCTACAATGAGCAGTTCTTC. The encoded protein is CASSGTGGYNEQFF.

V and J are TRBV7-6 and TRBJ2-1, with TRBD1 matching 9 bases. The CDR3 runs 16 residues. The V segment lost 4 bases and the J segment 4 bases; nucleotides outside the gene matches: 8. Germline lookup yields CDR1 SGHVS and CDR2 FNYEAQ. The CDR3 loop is CASSSPGQGFYNEQFF. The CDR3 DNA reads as TGTGCCAGCAGCTCCCCGGGACAGGGATTTTACAATGAGCAGTTCTTC.

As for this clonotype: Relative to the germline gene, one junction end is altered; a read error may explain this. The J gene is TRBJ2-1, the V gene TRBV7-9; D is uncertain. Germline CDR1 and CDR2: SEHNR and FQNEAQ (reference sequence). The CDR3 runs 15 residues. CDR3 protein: CAGSPTDGAYNEQFF. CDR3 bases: TGTGCCGGCAGCCCAACCGACGGAGCGTACAATGAGCAGTTCTTC. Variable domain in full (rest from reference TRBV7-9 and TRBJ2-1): DTGVSQNPRHKITKRGQNVTFRCDPISEHNRLYWYRQTLGQGPEFLTYFQNEAQLEKSRLLSDRFSAERPKGSFSTLEIQRTEQGDSAMYLCAGSPTDGAYNEQFFGPGTRLTVL.

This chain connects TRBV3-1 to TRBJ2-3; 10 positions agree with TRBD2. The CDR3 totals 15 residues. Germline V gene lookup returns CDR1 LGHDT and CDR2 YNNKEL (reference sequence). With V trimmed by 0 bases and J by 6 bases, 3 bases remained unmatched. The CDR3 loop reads CASSQDERGGDTQYF. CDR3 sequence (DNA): TGTGCCAGCAGCCAAGATGAGCGGGGGGGGGATACGCAGTATTTT.

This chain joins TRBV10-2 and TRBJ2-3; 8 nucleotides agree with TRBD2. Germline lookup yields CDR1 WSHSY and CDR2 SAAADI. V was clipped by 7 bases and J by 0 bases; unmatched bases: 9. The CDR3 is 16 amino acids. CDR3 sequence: CASTDSGTDSTDTQYF. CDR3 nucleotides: TGCGCCAGCACAGATAGCGGGACCGATAGCACAGATACGCAGTATTTT.

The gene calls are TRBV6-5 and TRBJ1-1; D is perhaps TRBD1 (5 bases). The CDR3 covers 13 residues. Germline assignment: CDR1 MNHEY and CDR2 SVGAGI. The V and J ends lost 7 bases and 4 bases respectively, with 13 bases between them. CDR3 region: CASNFAGSTEAFF. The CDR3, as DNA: TGTGCCAGCAACTTTGCAGGGAGCACTGAAGCTTTCTTT.

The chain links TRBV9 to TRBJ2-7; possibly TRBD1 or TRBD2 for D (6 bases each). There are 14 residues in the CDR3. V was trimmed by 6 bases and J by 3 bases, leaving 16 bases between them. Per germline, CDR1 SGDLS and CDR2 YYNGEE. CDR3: CASTPGGFNYEQYF. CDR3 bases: TGTGCCAGCACACCCGGGGGCTTTAACTACGAGCAGTACTTC.

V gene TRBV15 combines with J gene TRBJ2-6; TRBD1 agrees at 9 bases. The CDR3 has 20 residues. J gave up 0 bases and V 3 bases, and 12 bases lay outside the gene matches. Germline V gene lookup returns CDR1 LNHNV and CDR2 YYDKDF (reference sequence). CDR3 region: CATSRGYGQGTFSGANVLTF. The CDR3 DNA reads TGTGCCACCAGCAGGGGGTACGGACAGGGGACCTTCTCTGGGGCCAACGTCCTGACTTTC.

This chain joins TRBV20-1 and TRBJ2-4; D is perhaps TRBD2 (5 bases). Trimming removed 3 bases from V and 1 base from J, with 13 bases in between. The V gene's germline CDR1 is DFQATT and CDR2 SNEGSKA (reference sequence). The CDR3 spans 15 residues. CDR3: CSASRGFGAKNIQYF. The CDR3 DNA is TGCAGTGCTAGTCGGGGTTTCGGGGCCAAAAACATTCAGTACTTC.

CDR3: CASSLFTTGGEAFF. CDR3 DNA sequence: TGCGCCAGCAGCTTGTTCACTACAGGGGGGGAAGCTTTCTTT. The rearrangement joins TRBV5-1 to TRBJ1-1; 8 nucleotides match TRBD1. The ends lost 1 base at V and 8 bases at J; junction bases unmatched: 7. The CDR3 covers 14 residues. Germline values: CDR1 SGHRS, CDR2 YFSETQ.

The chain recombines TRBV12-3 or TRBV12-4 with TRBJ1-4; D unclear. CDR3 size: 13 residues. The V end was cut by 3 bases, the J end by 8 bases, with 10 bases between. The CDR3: CASSFSTSEKLFF. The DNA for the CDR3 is TGTGCCAGCAGTTTCTCCACAAGCGAAAAACTGTTTTTT.

CDR3 nucleotide sequence: TGTGCCATCAGTCGGACAGTGCTAGGACCAGAGACCCAGTACTTC. It encodes CAISRTVLGPETQYF. V is TRBV10-3 and J is TRBJ2-5; D may be TRBD1 (6 bases). CDR1 ENHRY and CDR2 SYGVKD come from the germline V gene. V was clipped by 5 bases and J by 4 bases, with 17 bases between them. This CDR3 has 15 amino acids.